This TCR beta chain was captured in a study of blood T cell repertoires in COVID-19. Study-wide context: Researchers got acute and convalescent COVID-19 samples from the United States, Italy and Spain. The cDNA or gDNA used as material had been derived from T cells, B-cell-depleted T cells, or PBMCs.

Methods used by the authors: Reference gene primer amplification gave estimated nucleated cell counts. This table comes from immunoSEQ multiplex PCR, and its TCRdb copy is limited to in-frame clones, with some not included. The DNA was the basis for D and trimming; V, J and clone size are from that table. In the table there are roughly 92,000 clones, roughly 86% of which are singletons. Per germline, CDR1 SNHLY and CDR2 FYNNEI. V lost 9 bases to trimming and J lost 2 bases; unmatched junction nucleotides: 6. The CDR3 contains 14 residues. The genes are TRBV2 and TRBJ2-3; the match to TRBD2 covers 9 bases. The TCR comes from a man aged 50 to 60 with acute or convalescent COVID-19. The specimen was peripheral blood. CDR3 coding DNA: TGTGCCAGTGAGCGGGAGGCCCTCACAGATACGCAGTATTTT. It encodes CASEREALTDTQYF.